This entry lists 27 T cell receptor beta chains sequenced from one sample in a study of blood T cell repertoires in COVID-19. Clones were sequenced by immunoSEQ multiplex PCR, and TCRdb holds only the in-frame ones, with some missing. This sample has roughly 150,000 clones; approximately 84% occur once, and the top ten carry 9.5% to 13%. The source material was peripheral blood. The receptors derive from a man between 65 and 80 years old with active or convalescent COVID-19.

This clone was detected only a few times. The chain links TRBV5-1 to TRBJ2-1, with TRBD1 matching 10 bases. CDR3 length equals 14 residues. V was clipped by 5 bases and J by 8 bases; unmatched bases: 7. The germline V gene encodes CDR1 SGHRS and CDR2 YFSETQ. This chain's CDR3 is CASSHGTGDDEQFF. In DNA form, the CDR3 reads TGCGCCAGCAGTCACGGGACAGGGGACGATGAGCAGTTCTTC.

The chain's CDR3 is CASSPNRGGIEKLFF. The DNA of the CDR3 is TGTGCCAGCAGCCCAAACAGGGGGGGGATTGAAAAACTGTTTTTT. The chain uses TRBV7-2 and TRBJ1-4; 8 nucleotides agree with TRBD1. Germline values: CDR1 SGHTA, CDR2 FQGNSA. The CDR3 is made up of 15 amino acids. The J segment lost 7 bases and the V segment lost 5 bases, leaving 9 bases of the junction unmatched.

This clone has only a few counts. The chain's CDR3 is CASSLWASGDNEQFF. The CDR3 coding sequence is TGCGCCAGCAGCTTGTGGGCTAGCGGAGACAATGAGCAGTTCTTC. V is TRBV5-1 and J is TRBJ2-1; 7 nucleotides align to TRBD2. The CDR3 spans 15 residues. The V gene's germline CDR1 is SGHRS and CDR2 YFSETQ. Unmatched junction bases numbered 6, after V lost 1 base and J lost 5 bases.

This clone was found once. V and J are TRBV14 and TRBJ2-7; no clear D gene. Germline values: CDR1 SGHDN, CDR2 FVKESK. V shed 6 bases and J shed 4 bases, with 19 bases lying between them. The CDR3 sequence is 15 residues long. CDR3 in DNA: TGTGCCAGCAGTCCTCTTGCGCGGTCCAGATACGAGCAGTACTTC. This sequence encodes CASSPLARSRYEQYF.

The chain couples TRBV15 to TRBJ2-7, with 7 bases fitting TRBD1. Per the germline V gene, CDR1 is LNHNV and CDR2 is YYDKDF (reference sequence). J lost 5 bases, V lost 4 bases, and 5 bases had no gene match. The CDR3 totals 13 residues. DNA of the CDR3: TGTGCCACCAGCACCCGACAGGGCGACGAGCAGTACTTC. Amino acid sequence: CATSTRQGDEQYF.

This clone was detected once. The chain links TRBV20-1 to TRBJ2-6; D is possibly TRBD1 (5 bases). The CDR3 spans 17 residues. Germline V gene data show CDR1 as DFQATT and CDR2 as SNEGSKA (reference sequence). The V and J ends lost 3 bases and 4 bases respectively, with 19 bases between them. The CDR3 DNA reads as TGCAGTGCTAGTAAGGGGTCAACCTCATGGGGGGCCAACGTCCTGACTTTC. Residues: CSASKGSTSWGANVLTF.

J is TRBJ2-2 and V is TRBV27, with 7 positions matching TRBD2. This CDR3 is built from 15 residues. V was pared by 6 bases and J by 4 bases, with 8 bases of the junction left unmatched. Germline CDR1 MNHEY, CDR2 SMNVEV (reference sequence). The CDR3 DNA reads TGTGCCAGCAGCCGACAACTAGCGCTCACCGGGGAGCTGTTTTTT. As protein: CASSRQLALTGELFF.

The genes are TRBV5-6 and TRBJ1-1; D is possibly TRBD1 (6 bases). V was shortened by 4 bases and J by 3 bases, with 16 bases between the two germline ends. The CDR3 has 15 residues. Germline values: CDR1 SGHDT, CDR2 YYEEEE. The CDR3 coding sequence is TGTGCCAGCAGCCTGTTACGGACAGTGGACACTGAAGCTTTCTTT. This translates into CASSLLRTVDTEAFF.

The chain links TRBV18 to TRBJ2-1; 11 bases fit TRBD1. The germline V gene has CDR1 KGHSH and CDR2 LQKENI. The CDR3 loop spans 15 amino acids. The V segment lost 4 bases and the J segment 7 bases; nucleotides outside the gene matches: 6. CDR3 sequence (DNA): TGTGCCAGCTCACGGACAGGGGGCGTTGAGAATGAGCAGTTCTTC. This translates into CASSRTGGVENEQFF. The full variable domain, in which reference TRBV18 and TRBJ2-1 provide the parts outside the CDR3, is NAGVMQNPRHLVRRRGQEARLRCSPMKGHSHVYWYRQLPEEGLKFMVYLQKENIIDESGMPKERFSAEFPKEGPSILRIQQVVRGDSAAYFCASSRTGGVENEQFFGPGTRLTVL.

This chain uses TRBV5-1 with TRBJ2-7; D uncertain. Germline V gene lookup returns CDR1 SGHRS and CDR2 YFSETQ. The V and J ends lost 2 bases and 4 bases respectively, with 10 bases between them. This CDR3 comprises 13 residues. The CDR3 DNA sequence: TGCGCCAGCAGCTTTCAGGTTGGGTACGAGCAGTACTTC. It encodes CASSFQVGYEQYF.

DNA of the CDR3: TGTGCCAGCAGCTTCGGCAGGGACAATGAGCAGTTCTTC. This sequence encodes CASSFGRDNEQFF. This chain joins TRBV7-2 and TRBJ2-1; D is perhaps TRBD1 (5 bases). The CDR3 runs 13 residues. V was clipped by 3 bases and J by 5 bases, with 8 bases between them. Germline lookup yields CDR1 SGHTA and CDR2 FQGNSA.

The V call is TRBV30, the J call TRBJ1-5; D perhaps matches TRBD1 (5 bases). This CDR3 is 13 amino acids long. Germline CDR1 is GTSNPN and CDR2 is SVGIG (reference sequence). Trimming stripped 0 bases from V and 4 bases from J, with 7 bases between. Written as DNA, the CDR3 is TGTGCCTGGAGTGTATCAGGGAATCAGCCCCAGCATTTT. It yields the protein CAWSVSGNQPQHF.

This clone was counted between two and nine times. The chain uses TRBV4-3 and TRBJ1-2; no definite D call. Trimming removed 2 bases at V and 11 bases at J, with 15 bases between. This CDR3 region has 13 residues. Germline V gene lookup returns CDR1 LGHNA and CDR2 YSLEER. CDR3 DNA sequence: TGCGCCAGCAGCCAAAATCCGACTGGTGGATACACCTTC. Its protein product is CASSQNPTGGYTF.

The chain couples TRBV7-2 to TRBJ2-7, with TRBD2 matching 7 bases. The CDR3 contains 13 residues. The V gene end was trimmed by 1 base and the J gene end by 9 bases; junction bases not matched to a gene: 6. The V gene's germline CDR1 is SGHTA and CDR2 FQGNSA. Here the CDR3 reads CASSLGAGEVQYF. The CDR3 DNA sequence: TGTGCCAGCAGCTTAGGGGCGGGGGAGGTGCAGTACTTC.

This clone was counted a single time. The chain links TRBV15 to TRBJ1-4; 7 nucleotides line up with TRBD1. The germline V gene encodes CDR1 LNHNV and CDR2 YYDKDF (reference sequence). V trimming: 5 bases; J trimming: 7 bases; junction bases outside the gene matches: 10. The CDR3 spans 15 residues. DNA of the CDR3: TGTGCCACCAGCTCCCGGGACAGAGCATTTGAAAAACTGTTTTTT. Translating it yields CATSSRDRAFEKLFF.

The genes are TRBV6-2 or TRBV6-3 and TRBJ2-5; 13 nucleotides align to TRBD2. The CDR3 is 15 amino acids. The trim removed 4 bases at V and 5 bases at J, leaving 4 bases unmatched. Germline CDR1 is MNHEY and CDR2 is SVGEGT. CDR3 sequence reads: CASSWTSGSGETQYF. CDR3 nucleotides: TGTGCCAGCAGTTGGACTAGCGGGAGCGGGGAGACCCAGTACTTC.

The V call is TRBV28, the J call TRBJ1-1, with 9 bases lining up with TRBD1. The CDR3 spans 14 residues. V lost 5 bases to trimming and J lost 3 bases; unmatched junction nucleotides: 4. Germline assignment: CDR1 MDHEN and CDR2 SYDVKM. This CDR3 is CASSRTGVDTEAFF. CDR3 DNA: TGTGCCAGCAGTCGGACAGGGGTGGACACTGAAGCTTTCTTT.

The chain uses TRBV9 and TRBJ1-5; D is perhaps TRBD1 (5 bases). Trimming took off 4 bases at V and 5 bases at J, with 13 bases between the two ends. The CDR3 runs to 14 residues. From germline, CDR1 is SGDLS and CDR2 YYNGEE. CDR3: CASSLTAGDQPQHF. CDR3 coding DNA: TGTGCCAGCAGCCTGACCGCGGGGGATCAGCCCCAGCATTTT.

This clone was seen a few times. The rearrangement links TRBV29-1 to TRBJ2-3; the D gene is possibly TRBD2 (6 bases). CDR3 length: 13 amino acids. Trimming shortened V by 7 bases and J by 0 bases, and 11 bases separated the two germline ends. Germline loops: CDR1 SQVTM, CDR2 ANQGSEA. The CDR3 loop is CSDRDWSTDTQYF. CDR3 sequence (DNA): TGCAGCGACCGGGACTGGAGCACAGATACGCAGTATTTT.

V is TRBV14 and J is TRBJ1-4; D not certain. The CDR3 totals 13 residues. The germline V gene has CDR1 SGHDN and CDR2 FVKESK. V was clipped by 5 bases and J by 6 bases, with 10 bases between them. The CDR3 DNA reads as TGTGCCAGCAGCTTCAGTTTATATGAAAAACTGTTTTTT. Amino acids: CASSFSLYEKLFF.

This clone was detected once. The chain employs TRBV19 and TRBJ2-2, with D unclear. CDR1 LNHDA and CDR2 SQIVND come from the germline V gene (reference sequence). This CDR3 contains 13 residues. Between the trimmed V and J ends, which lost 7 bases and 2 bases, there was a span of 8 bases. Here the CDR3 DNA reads TGTGCCAGTAAATACAGTAACACCGGGGAGCTGTTTTTT. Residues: CASKYSNTGELFF. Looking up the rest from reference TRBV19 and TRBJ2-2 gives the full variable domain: DGGITQSPKYLFRKEGQNVTLSCEQNLNHDAMYWYRQDPGQGLRLIYYSQIVNDFQKGDIAEGYSVSREKKESFPLTVTSAQKNPTAFYLCASKYSNTGELFFGEGSRLTVL.

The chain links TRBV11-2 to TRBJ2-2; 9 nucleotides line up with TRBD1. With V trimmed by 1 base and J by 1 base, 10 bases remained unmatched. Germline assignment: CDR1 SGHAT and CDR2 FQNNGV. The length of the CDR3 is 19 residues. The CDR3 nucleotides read TGTGCCAGCAGCTTAGGGAGGGACAGGGAAAAACGGAACACCGGGGAGCTGTTTTTT. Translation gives CASSLGRDREKRNTGELFF.

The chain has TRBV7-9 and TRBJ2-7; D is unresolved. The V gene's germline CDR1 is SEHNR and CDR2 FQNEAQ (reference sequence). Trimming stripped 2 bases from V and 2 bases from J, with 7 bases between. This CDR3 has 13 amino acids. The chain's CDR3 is CASSLPSAYEQYF. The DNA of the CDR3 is TGTGCCAGCAGCTTACCTTCAGCCTACGAGCAGTACTTC.

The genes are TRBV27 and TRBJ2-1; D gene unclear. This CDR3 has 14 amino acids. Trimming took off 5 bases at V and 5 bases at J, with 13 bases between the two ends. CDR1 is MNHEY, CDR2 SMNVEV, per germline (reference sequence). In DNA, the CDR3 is TGTGCCAGCAGTCTCTCCCCTATTCACAATGAGCAGTTCTTC. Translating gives CASSLSPIHNEQFF.

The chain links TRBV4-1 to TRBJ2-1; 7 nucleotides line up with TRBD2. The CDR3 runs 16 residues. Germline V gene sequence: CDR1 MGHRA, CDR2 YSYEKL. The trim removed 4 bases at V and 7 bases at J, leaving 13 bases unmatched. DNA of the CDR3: TGCGCCAGCAGCCCCCCCCTAGCGGAGCTTAAGAATGAGCAGTTCTTC. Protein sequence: CASSPPLAELKNEQFF.

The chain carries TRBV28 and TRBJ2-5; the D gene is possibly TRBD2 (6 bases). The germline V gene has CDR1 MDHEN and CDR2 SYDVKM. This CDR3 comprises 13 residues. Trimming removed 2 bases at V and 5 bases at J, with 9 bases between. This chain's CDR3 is CASSLGGMETQYF. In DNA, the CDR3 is TGTGCCAGCAGTTTAGGAGGGATGGAGACCCAGTACTTC.

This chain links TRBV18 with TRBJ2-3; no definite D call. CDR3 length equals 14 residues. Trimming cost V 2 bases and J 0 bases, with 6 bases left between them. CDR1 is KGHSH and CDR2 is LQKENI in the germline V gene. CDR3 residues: CASSPMQSTDTQYF. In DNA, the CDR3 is TGTGCCAGCTCACCAATGCAGAGCACAGATACGCAGTATTTT.